A selection of T cell receptor beta chains follows, all from one sample in a study of T cells in Graves' hyperthyroidism and ophthalmopathy. Each CDR3 protein gets one entry after TCRdb re-called the multiplex PCR reads with MiXCR. Among 250,000 to 300,000 distinct CDR3 sequences listed, 10% to 15% were seen once. Sequenced input: blood. The receptors derive from a young woman with Graves' hyperthyroidism that later progressed to Graves' ophthalmopathy. Both conserved end residues are part of each CDR3. A D gene is named only where the DNA matches it firmly. Where a row states a size, it is once, few, many or the class of an expanded clone; other rows omit it.

>TRBJ2-1|-|TRBV9|-
CASNPPNEQFF
TGTGCCAGCAACCCTCCCAATGAGCAGTTCTTC
>TRBJ1-2|-|TRBV6-1|-
CASSAGLYGYTF
TGTGCCAGCAGTGCCGGGCTCTATGGCTACACCTTC
>TRBJ2-5|many|TRBV7-9|-
CASSLRVTGKETQYF
TGTGCCAGCAGCTTAAGAGTTACAGGGAAGGAGACCCAGTACTTC
>TRBJ1-5|many|TRBV7-2|-
CASSLLGRDQPQHF
TGTGCCAGCAGCTTATTAGGGAGGGATCAGCCCCAGCATTTT
>TRBJ1-2|many|TRBV5-1|-
CASSLLGVDGYTF
TGCGCCAGCAGCTTGTTGGGGGTCGATGGCTACACCTTC
>TRBJ1-1|many|TRBV7-9|-
CASSRTGGDTEAFF
TGTGCCAGCAGCCGGACGGGTGGGGACACTGAAGCTTTCTTT
>TRBJ1-2|many|TRBV28|TRBD1
CASSLIGTGGGYTF
TGTGCCAGCAGTCTGATAGGGACAGGCGGAGGCTACACCTTC
>TRBJ1-2|many|TRBV2|-
CASSEPWSVYGYTF
TGTGCCAGCAGTGAACCTTGGTCTGTGTACGGCTACACCTTC
>TRBJ2-5|many|TRBV20-1|TRBD2
CSALDTSGDLETQYF
TGCAGTGCCTTAGACACTAGCGGAGACTTAGAGACCCAGTACTTC
>TRBJ2-7|-|TRBV6-2/TRBV6-3|TRBD2
CASSYGTSGTRIYEQYF
TGTGCCAGCAGTTACGGGACTAGCGGGACCAGAATCTACGAGCAGTACTTC
>TRBJ1-5|few|TRBV19|TRBD1
CASSTGTGGNQPQHF
TGTGCCAGTAGTACTGGGACAGGGGGCAACCAGCCCCAGCATTTT
>TRBJ2-3|many|TRBV7-2|-
CASSLRFPEGADTQYF
TGTGCCAGCAGCTTACGGTTCCCAGAAGGTGCAGATACGCAGTATTTT
>TRBJ2-2|many|TRBV30|-
CAWRWGGVNTGELFF
TGTGCCTGGAGATGGGGCGGCGTTAACACCGGGGAGCTGTTTTTT
>TRBJ2-3|many|TRBV20-1|-
CSARRSNTDTQYF
TGCAGTGCTCGAAGGAGTAACACAGATACGCAGTATTTT
>TRBJ2-5|many|TRBV12-3/TRBV12-4|TRBD2
CASSSPAGGKETQYF
TGTGCCAGCAGTTCCCCGGCGGGAGGCAAGGAGACCCAGTACTTC
>TRBJ2-1|many|TRBV28|-
CASSPLDSSYNEQFF
TGTGCCAGCAGTCCCTTAGACAGTTCCTACAATGAGCAGTTCTTC
>TRBJ2-7|many|TRBV3-1|-
CASSPGKRATYEQYF
TGTGCCAGCAGCCCAGGGAAGAGGGCAACGTACGAGCAGTACTTC
>TRBJ2-2|few|TRBV4-3|-
CASSQVPGGPGELFF
TGCGCCAGCAGCCAGGTCCCAGGGGGGCCCGGGGAGCTGTTTTTT
>TRBJ2-1|many|TRBV19|TRBD2
CASSIVGGGRDNEQFF
TGTGCCAGTAGTATAGTGGGGGGGGGACGGGACAATGAGCAGTTCTTC
>TRBJ1-5|many|TRBV30|TRBD1
CAWGQGAQGQPQHF
TGTGCCTGGGGACAGGGGGCGCAGGGACAGCCCCAGCATTTT
>TRBJ1-4|few|TRBV5-1|-
CASRKDGATNERLFF
TGCGCCAGCAGAAAGGACGGCGCAACTAATGAAAGACTGTTTTTT
>TRBJ2-7|many|TRBV6-1|-
CASSLGGITYEQYF
TGTGCCAGCAGTTTAGGAGGGATCACCTACGAGCAGTACTTC
>TRBJ1-1|-|TRBV5-1|-
CASSATRMNTEAFF
TGCGCCAGCAGCGCGACAAGGATGAACACTGAAGCTTTCTTT
>TRBJ1-1|many|TRBV6-2/TRBV6-3|-
CASSYSPGENTEAFF
TGTGCCAGCAGTTACTCCCCAGGGGAGAACACTGAAGCTTTCTTT
>TRBJ2-1|many|TRBV11-2|-
CASSPPVIEQFF
TGTGCCAGCAGCCCCCCTGTGATTGAGCAGTTCTTC
>TRBJ2-1|-|TRBV9|TRBD2
CASSGTSGSAFRNEQFF
TGTGCCAGCAGTGGGACTAGCGGGAGCGCCTTTCGGAATGAGCAGTTCTTC
>TRBJ2-1|few|TRBV9|-
CASTPHDIHNEQFF
TGTGCCAGCACTCCTCATGACATCCACAATGAGCAGTTCTTC
>TRBJ2-7|few|TRBV28|TRBD2
CASTSSKGLALGKYEQYF
TGTGCCAGCACAAGCTCAAAAGGACTAGCGCTCGGGAAGTACGAGCAGTACTTC
>TRBJ2-2|many|TRBV28|-
CASSLSGQFAGELFF
TGTGCCAGCAGTTTATCTGGACAATTCGCCGGGGAGCTGTTTTTT